The 23 T cell receptor beta chains in this list originate from one sample, sequenced in a study of T cells after yellow fever vaccination. TCRdb passed the 5' RACE reads through MiXCR, listing each CDR3 protein once. Seen here are about 240,000 distinct CDR3 sequences, more than 3.5% observed once, and the top ten hold roughly a fifth. The starting material was PBMCs, obtained 15 days after the yellow fever booster vaccination. The receptors were sampled from a man between 18 and 35 years old who received the YFV17D yellow fever vaccine.

This clonotype has at least ten counts. CDR3 coding DNA: TGCGCCAGCAGCGCGTCTCCAGCGGGCCAAGAGACCCAGTACTTC. This gives the protein CASSASPAGQETQYF. The rearrangement links TRBV5-1 to TRBJ2-5, with TRBD2 as a possible D gene (6 bases). The length of the CDR3 is 15 residues. Germline CDR1 reads SGHRS; CDR2 reads YFSETQ. V lost 4 bases, J lost 1 base, and 14 bases lay in between.

This clonotype was observed many times. The chain couples TRBV30 to TRBJ2-1; D is ambiguous. The CDR3 consists of 12 residues. The V end was cut by 2 bases, the J end by 6 bases, with 8 bases between. Germline V gene sequence: CDR1 GTSNPN, CDR2 SVGIG (reference sequence). The CDR3 is CAWSRVINEQFF. The CDR3 nucleotides read TGTGCCTGGAGTCGGGTTATCAATGAGCAGTTCTTC.

In its sample, this clonotype was seen many times. The rearrangement uses TRBV10-2 and TRBJ2-1; D is unresolved. This CDR3 comprises 15 residues. V lost 6 bases and J lost 3, with 15 bases in between. In germline, CDR1 is WSHSY, CDR2 SAAADI. For the CDR3, the DNA is TGCGCCAGCAGATCGACGCTAGGGCTCTACAATGAGCAGTTCTTC. Translating it yields CASRSTLGLYNEQFF.

This clonotype was seen at least ten times. The rearrangement links TRBV12-3 or TRBV12-4 to TRBJ1-1; 8 bases map to TRBD1. Unmatched junction bases numbered 12, after V lost 6 bases and J lost 3 bases. This CDR3 has 16 amino acids. CDR3: CASSTGQGGWDTEAFF. The CDR3 region has the DNA TGTGCCAGCAGCACAGGACAGGGAGGATGGGACACTGAAGCTTTCTTT.

The table lists this clonotype with many counts. The chain recombines TRBV4-3 with TRBJ1-1; 7 nucleotides line up with TRBD1. The germline V gene encodes CDR1 LGHNA and CDR2 YSLEER. The J segment lost 2 bases and the V segment lost 3 bases, leaving 9 bases of the junction unmatched. The CDR3 spans 16 residues. For the CDR3, the DNA is TGCGCCAGCAGCCATGTCCAGGGGACAGACAACACTGAAGCTTTCTTT. Translating gives CASSHVQGTDNTEAFF.

Many counts were recorded for this clonotype. J is TRBJ2-1 and V is TRBV7-2; TRBD2 agrees at 9 bases. Germline values: CDR1 SGHTA, CDR2 FQGNSA. V lost 1 base and J lost 12; bases outside the gene matches: 4. The CDR3 totals 13 residues. The CDR3 DNA sequence: TGTGCCAGCAGCTTAGAGGTACTAGCGGGGCAGTTCTTC. Translation: CASSLEVLAGQFF.

This clonotype was picked up many times. This chain connects TRBV29-1 to TRBJ2-7; 7 nucleotides match TRBD1. CDR1 is SQVTM and CDR2 is ANQGSEA in the germline V gene. The CDR3 loop spans 13 amino acids. Unmatched junction bases numbered 5, after V lost 5 bases and J lost 1 base. In DNA, the CDR3 is TGCAGCGTTCCGGGACAGAATTCCTACGAGCAGTACTTC. Residues: CSVPGQNSYEQYF.

This clonotype has at least ten counts. CDR3 loop: CASRRMSQPQHF. In DNA, the CDR3 is TGTGCCAGCAGGCGTATGAGTCAGCCCCAGCATTTT. V is TRBV6-2 or TRBV6-3 and J is TRBJ1-5; no clear D gene. V was clipped by 6 bases and J by 6 bases, with 9 bases between them. This CDR3 spans 12 amino acids. Germline CDR1 reads MNHEY; CDR2 reads SVGEGT.

Ten or more counts support this clonotype. The chain employs TRBV12-3 or TRBV12-4 and TRBJ2-2, with a weak D call TRBD1 (7 bases). Trimming pared 5 bases from V and 2 bases from J, leaving 12 bases between. The CDR3 totals 15 residues. CDR3 in DNA: TGTGCCAGCAGTGCAGGGGGGCTAAACACCGGGGAGCTGTTTTTT. It translates to CASSAGGLNTGELFF.

This clonotype was seen many times. The chain links TRBV7-2 to TRBJ2-3; D tentatively fits TRBD1 or TRBD2 (6 bases each). Trimming pared 5 bases from V and 2 bases from J, leaving 20 bases between. CDR3 length equals 17 residues. Germline V lookup: CDR1 SGHTA, CDR2 FQGNSA. CDR3 loop: CASSRGRPGAYTDTQYF. The CDR3 DNA sequence: TGTGCCAGCAGCCGAGGCCGTCCGGGGGCATACACAGATACGCAGTATTTT.

This clonotype was picked up many times. J is TRBJ1-5 and V is TRBV6-2 or TRBV6-3; 12 bases are a match to TRBD1. This CDR3 has 17 amino acids. After removal of 2 bases from V and 7 bases from J, the junction contained 9 bases not matched to a gene. Germline CDR1 MNHEY, CDR2 SVGEGT. The CDR3 protein is CASSYAGQGAREQPQHF. CDR3 nucleotides: TGTGCCAGCAGTTACGCGGGACAGGGGGCGCGAGAACAGCCCCAGCATTTT.

This clonotype was detected ten times or more. V and J are TRBV6-2 or TRBV6-3 and TRBJ2-5; D is uncertain. The V gene's germline CDR1 is MNHEY and CDR2 SVGEGT. The CDR3 has 12 amino acids. Between the trimmed V and J ends, which lost 2 bases and 7 bases, there was a span of 8 bases. For the CDR3, the DNA is TGTGCCAGCAGTTACCCCATTGGGACCCAGTACTTC. Translated, it gives CASSYPIGTQYF.

There are many counts of this clonotype. The chain uses TRBV7-3 and TRBJ1-2, with 12 bases fitting TRBD1. The CDR3 is 13 amino acids. Germline V gene lookup returns CDR1 SGHTA and CDR2 FQGTGA. J gave up 8 bases and V 5 bases, and 3 bases lay outside the gene matches. The CDR3 is CASSTGTGGGYTF. CDR3 in DNA: TGTGCCAGCAGCACCGGGACAGGGGGCGGCTACACCTTC.

This clonotype was seen many times. The chain links TRBV12-3 or TRBV12-4 to TRBJ1-5, with TRBD1 as a possible D gene (5 bases). Trimming took 4 bases from V and 7 from J, leaving 8 bases between them. This CDR3 contains 12 residues. The CDR3 here is CASSWTSQPQHF. The CDR3, as DNA: TGTGCCAGCAGTTGGACAAGCCAGCCCCAGCATTTT.

Ten or more counts support this clonotype. V is TRBV7-9 and J is TRBJ2-3; maybe TRBD1 (5 bases). CDR1 and CDR2 (germline): SEHNR, FQNEAQ (reference sequence). The CDR3 sequence is 14 residues long. V shed 2 bases and J shed 6 bases, with 12 bases lying between them. The CDR3 sequence: CASSLTGPSDTQYF. CDR3 bases: TGTGCCAGCAGCTTAACAGGACCCTCGGATACGCAGTATTTT.

This clonotype was detected ten times or more. The rearrangement joins TRBV7-3 to TRBJ1-1; no firm D call. The V gene's germline CDR1 is SGHTA and CDR2 FQGTGA. The V gene lost 5 bases and the J gene lost 0 bases, with 7 bases spanning the gap. This CDR3 has 13 amino acids. The CDR3 here is CASSSGMNTEAFF. As DNA, the CDR3 is TGTGCCAGCAGCAGCGGGATGAACACTGAAGCTTTCTTT.

This clonotype occurred many times. This chain links TRBV10-3 with TRBJ1-1, with D perhaps TRBD1 (5 bases). The CDR3 consists of 13 residues. Germline V gene data show CDR1 as ENHRY and CDR2 as SYGVKD. Trimming left V 7 bases short and J 0 bases short, with 9 bases between. The CDR3 region is CAIKTDMNTEAFF. The CDR3 DNA follows: TGTGCCATCAAGACGGACATGAACACTGAAGCTTTCTTT.

The rearrangement joins TRBV21-1 to TRBJ2-7; the D call TRBD1 from the table was never checked on the DNA. TRBV21-1 is annotated as a pseudogene. The length of the CDR3 is 15 residues. CDR3 bases: TGTGCCAGTCCTGTGAAAGACAGGGGAGGTCACGAGCAGTACGTC. Its translation is CASPVKDRGGHEQYV.

A few counts support this clonotype. The CDR3 region has the DNA TGTGCCAGTAGTCCCGGGCCCTTAGGGACTGAAGCTTTCTTT. Protein: CASSPGPLGTEAFF. The chain has TRBV19 and TRBJ1-1; no clear D. The CDR3 is 14 residues long. V lost 5 bases and J 5 bases, leaving 15 bases between the germline ends. Germline-derived CDR1 and CDR2 are LNHDA and SQIVND (reference sequence).

At least ten counts were recorded for this clonotype. Here the CDR3 reads CASSLGVIYGYTF. The CDR3 DNA is TGTGCCAGCAGCTTAGGGGTGATCTATGGCTACACCTTC. The chain couples TRBV7-2 to TRBJ1-2; D gene uncertain. The V and J ends lost 1 base and 4 bases respectively, with 7 bases between them. Germline loops: CDR1 SGHTA, CDR2 FQGNSA. This CDR3 comprises 13 residues.

The chain employs TRBV6-2 or TRBV6-3 and TRBJ2-3; D may be TRBD1 or TRBD2 (8 bases each). The CDR3 has 17 amino acids. V lost 5 bases and J lost 6, with 24 bases in between. Germline-derived CDR1 and CDR2 are MNHEY and SVGEGT. DNA of the CDR3: TGTGCCAGCAGTCAAGGGACAGGCTGGACTAGCTCCGATACGCAGTATTTT. Protein: CASSQGTGWTSSDTQYF.

The chain combines TRBV12-3 or TRBV12-4 with TRBJ1-3; 7 bases match TRBD1. V gave up 7 bases and J gave up 1 base; unmatched junction bases: 4. The CDR3 spans 14 residues. The CDR3 region is CASNTGESGNTIYF. CDR3 in DNA: TGTGCCAGCAACACAGGGGAATCTGGAAACACCATATATTTT.

There are many counts of this clonotype. As DNA, the CDR3 is TGTGCCAGCAGCTTAATAAAGAGACTTCTTTACAATGAGCAGTTCTTC. Translated: CASSLIKRLLYNEQFF. The chain recombines TRBV7-8 with TRBJ2-1, with D hard to call. The CDR3 length is 16 residues. Germline V gene sequence: CDR1 SGHVS, CDR2 FQNEAQ. Trimming left V 2 bases short and J 4 bases short, with 15 bases between.